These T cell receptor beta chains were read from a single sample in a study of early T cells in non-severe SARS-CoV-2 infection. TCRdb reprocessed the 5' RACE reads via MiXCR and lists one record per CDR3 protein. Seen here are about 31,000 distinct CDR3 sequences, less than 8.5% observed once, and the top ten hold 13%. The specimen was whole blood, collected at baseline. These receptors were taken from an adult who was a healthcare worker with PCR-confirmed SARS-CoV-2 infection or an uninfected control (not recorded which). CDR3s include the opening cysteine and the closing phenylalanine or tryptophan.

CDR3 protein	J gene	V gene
CASSLVRGQQFF	TRBJ2-1	TRBV12-3/TRBV12-4
CSVVPRLNREYGYTF	TRBJ1-2	TRBV29-1
CASRVGIREQFF	TRBJ2-1	TRBV7-2
CASSLRAEGNTQYF	TRBJ2-3	TRBV12-3/TRBV12-4
CASSLVRAWNEQFF	TRBJ2-1	TRBV5-6
CAWSGVARETQYF	TRBJ2-5	TRBV30
CATSDLGGRAVDEQFF	TRBJ2-1	TRBV24-1
CASSFGAEAFF	TRBJ1-1	TRBV5-6
CASSQEMGMGGITDTQYF	TRBJ2-3	TRBV4-3
CASSLGQPLNNQPQHF	TRBJ1-5	TRBV6-1
CASSHIPGQASANEKLFF	TRBJ1-4	TRBV3-2
CASSSTSLAKNIQYF	TRBJ2-4	TRBV27
CASSLWGGLGDTQYF	TRBJ2-3	TRBV7-8
CASSNPAGVSDTQYF	TRBJ2-3	TRBV12-3/TRBV12-4
CASSKDRGSFTGELFF	TRBJ2-2	TRBV19
CASSPPGLVHPLHF	TRBJ1-6	TRBV28
CASSYRRRLNEKLFF	TRBJ1-4	TRBV5-6
CASSRTRSLDEQYF	TRBJ2-7	TRBV7-2
CASSEAPSAGGREQYF	TRBJ2-7	TRBV6-1
CASSETGGAETQYF	TRBJ2-5	TRBV6-4
CASSGGEKFF	TRBJ2-1	TRBV19
CASSSEGETQYF	TRBJ2-5	TRBV7-9
CAISEMDVGYGYTF	TRBJ1-2	TRBV10-3
CASSPRGDRVSQPQHF	TRBJ1-5	TRBV6-6
CASSLVGLQSGNTIYF	TRBJ1-3	TRBV28
CASSPRGGHTDTQYF	TRBJ2-3	TRBV12-3/TRBV12-4
CSARLPPGGLEQYF	TRBJ2-7	TRBV20-1
CASSLDPNTGELFF	TRBJ2-2	TRBV5-5
CASSLGGDRGSYNEQFF	TRBJ2-1	TRBV28
CASTHRRLNTEAFF	TRBJ1-1	TRBV12-3/TRBV12-4
CASSLDGRSTDTQYF	TRBJ2-3	TRBV5-1
CASHPGLAGQETQYF	TRBJ2-5	TRBV2
CAISGYRDRGRGTGELFF	TRBJ2-2	TRBV10-3
CASSYGQTNEKLFF	TRBJ1-4	TRBV6-5
CASSLGDWELFF	TRBJ2-2	TRBV6-6
CASAPGQGYTGELFF	TRBJ2-2	TRBV4-1
CSVVWGGYTEAFF	TRBJ1-1	TRBV29-1
CSASPPKPPARGNEKLFF	TRBJ1-4	TRBV20-1
CSAGPGQGLDNEQFF	TRBJ2-1	TRBV29-1
CSATPPWGTGVNQPQHF	TRBJ1-5	TRBV20-1
CASSHGTSGSDEQYF	TRBJ2-7	TRBV19
CASSRTDTDTQYF	TRBJ2-3	TRBV6-2/TRBV6-3
CSASPGLASQYF	TRBJ2-7	TRBV20-1
CASTVVGGRATYNEQFF	TRBJ2-1	TRBV9
CASSLGTRPGELFF	TRBJ2-2	TRBV28
CASRQQGRSPLHF	TRBJ1-6	TRBV27
CASSLQAQGAAAFF	TRBJ1-1	TRBV27
CATTKNPTGQRSGPTQYF	TRBJ2-5	TRBV15
CASSLGSNYGSYEQYF	TRBJ2-7	TRBV5-6
CASSLAGTGSGELFF	TRBJ2-2	TRBV12-3/TRBV12-4
CSARDPGQGYGELFF	TRBJ2-2	TRBV20-1
CSAREVLPADTQYF	TRBJ2-3	TRBV20-1
CATSDPPSSGNTDTQYF	TRBJ2-3	TRBV24-1
CASSLRTQDTGELFF	TRBJ2-2	TRBV5-1
CSARDYGDIAGQYF	TRBJ2-3	TRBV20-1